The 21 T cell receptor beta chains given below trace back to one sample, sequenced in a study of blood T cells in healthy people across ages. Primed by a sample-barcoded 5' primer and a J-beta primer mix, a second PCR proceeded for about 7 to 11 cycles. Each CDR3 protein gets one entry after TCRdb re-called the 5' RACE reads with MiXCR. The sample lists roughly 2 million distinct CDR3 sequences; roughly 52% were seen once. What was sequenced was blood. These receptors were collected from a woman in her forties in good health.

The chain couples TRBV7-9 to TRBJ2-4; 9 bases line up with TRBD1. V lost 2 bases to trimming and J lost 2 bases; unmatched junction nucleotides: 13. The CDR3 has 19 residues. The germline V gene encodes CDR1 SEHNR and CDR2 FQNEAQ (reference sequence). This CDR3 reads CASSLLPLRTGVSKNIQYF. The CDR3, as DNA: TGTGCCAGCAGCTTACTACCGTTGCGGACAGGGGTTTCCAAAAACATTCAGTACTTC. Full variable domain (outside the CDR3, taken from reference TRBV7-9 and TRBJ2-4): DTGVSQNPRHKITKRGQNVTFRCDPISEHNRLYWYRQTLGQGPEFLTYFQNEAQLEKSRLLSDRFSAERPKGSFSTLEIQRTEQGDSAMYLCASSLLPLRTGVSKNIQYFGAGTRLSVL.

The gene calls are TRBV29-1 and TRBJ2-1; D is possibly TRBD1 (5 bases). The J call is in doubt because the DNA end fits TRBJ2-7 better. In germline, CDR1 is SQVTM, CDR2 ANQGSEA. The CDR3 runs 14 residues. CDR3 coding DNA: TGCAGCGTTGAAGGGGGCAGCTCCTACAATGAGCAGTACTTC. It codes for CSVEGGSSYNEQYF.

The rearrangement uses TRBV20-1 and TRBJ2-5; 9 nucleotides line up with TRBD1. The J call may be mistaken, given a closer DNA end match to TRBJ2-7. Germline V lookup: CDR1 DFQATT, CDR2 SNEGSKA (reference sequence). This CDR3 spans 13 amino acids. The CDR3 here is CSANRDRVHEQYF. The CDR3, as DNA: TGCAGTGCTAATCGGGACAGGGTCCACGAGCAGTACTTC.

V usage is TRBV6-1 and J usage is TRBJ2-1; 12 bases line up with TRBD2. The germline CDR1 and CDR2 sequences are MNHNS and SASEGT. This CDR3 is 14 amino acids long. V was pared by 3 bases and J by 7 bases, with 1 base of the junction left unmatched. The CDR3 reads CASSDLAGGNEQFF. CDR3 in DNA: TGTGCCAGCAGTGACCTAGCGGGAGGGAATGAGCAGTTCTTC.

This chain joins TRBV6-1 and TRBJ2-1; D remains ambiguous. The CDR3 is 16 residues long. The germline CDR1 and CDR2 sequences are MNHNS and SASEGT. The ends were cut back, 1 base at V and 0 bases at J, with 10 bases in the middle. As DNA, the CDR3 is TGTGCCAGCAGTGAAGTTTGGGCGAGCTCCTACAATGAGCAGTTCTTC. This encodes CASSEVWASSYNEQFF.

The gene calls are TRBV12-3 or TRBV12-4 and TRBJ2-3, with TRBD2 matching over 8 bases. This CDR3 has 16 amino acids. Trimming cost V 3 bases and J 3 bases; bases outside gene matches: 8. The chain's CDR3 is CASSFGRGGTTDTQYF. CDR3 nucleotides: TGTGCCAGCAGTTTTGGCCGGGGGGGGACAACAGATACGCAGTATTTT.

The count of this clonotype is one. J is TRBJ2-5 and V is TRBV6-6; TRBD1 aligns across 11 bases. Trimming cost V 4 bases and J 5 bases; bases outside gene matches: 12. Germline V gene data show CDR1 as MNHNY and CDR2 as SVGAGI (reference sequence). CDR3 length: 17 residues. The CDR3 nucleotides read TGTGCCAGCAGTTCCGGGACAGGGGGAACTGTAGGTGAGACCCAGTACTTC. Protein: CASSSGTGGTVGETQYF.

This chain joins TRBV6-5 and TRBJ1-1, with 10 bases matching TRBD1. J gave up 7 bases and V 4 bases, and 9 bases lay outside the gene matches. The CDR3 spans 15 residues. Germline V gives CDR1 MNHEY, CDR2 SVGAGI. CDR3 nucleotide sequence: TGTGCCAGCAGTTTCGACAGGGGGCTAAATGGTGAAGCTTTCTTT. This gives the protein CASSFDRGLNGEAFF.

Here the CDR3 reads CASQTSGGPQETQYF. The CDR3 region has the DNA TGCGCCAGCCAAACGAGCGGGGGCCCTCAAGAGACCCAGTACTTC. The chain links TRBV5-1 to TRBJ2-5; 8 positions match TRBD2. The germline V gene has CDR1 SGHRS and CDR2 YFSETQ. The J segment lost 2 bases and the V segment lost 7 bases, leaving 10 bases of the junction unmatched. The CDR3 sequence is 15 residues long.

This chain links TRBV9 with TRBJ2-3; no clear D. There are 14 residues in the CDR3. V was shortened by 7 bases and J by 2 bases, with 14 bases between the two germline ends. Germline CDR1 SGDLS, CDR2 YYNGEE. The CDR3 bases are TGTGCCAGCGCAGGCCCGAGACACACAGATACGCAGTATTTT. Encoded protein: CASAGPRHTDTQYF.

This chain joins TRBV6-6 and TRBJ1-1, with a possible D match to TRBD1 (5 bases). The CDR3 runs to 13 residues. Trimming left V 7 bases short and J 5 bases short, with 14 bases between. Germline V gene lookup returns CDR1 MNHNY and CDR2 SVGAGI (reference sequence). The CDR3 region has the DNA TGTGCCAGCACCATACGGAAGGGGACTGAAGCTTTCTTT. This sequence encodes CASTIRKGTEAFF.

The chain links TRBV6-6 to TRBJ2-3; a weak D match, TRBD2 (7 bases). The CDR3 extends over 15 amino acids. Trimming left V 11 bases short and J 0 bases short, with 18 bases between. Germline V CDR1 and CDR2: MNHNY, SVGAGI (reference sequence). The CDR3 reads CAGTRGGPSTDTQYF. The CDR3 bases are TGTGCCGGCACACGCGGGGGCCCTAGCACAGATACGCAGTATTTT.

The rearrangement links TRBV4-3 to TRBJ2-3; 12 bases align to TRBD2. Germline V CDR1 and CDR2: LGHNA, YSLEER. This CDR3 comprises 17 residues. J lost 5 bases, V lost 3 bases, and 9 bases had no gene match. The CDR3 spells CASSHDTSGGRGDTQYF. In DNA, the CDR3 is TGCGCCAGCAGCCACGATACTAGCGGGGGGAGGGGAGATACGCAGTATTTT.

This rearrangement joins TRBV3-1 to TRBJ1-2; D not resolved. Trimming stripped 3 bases from V and 8 bases from J, with 10 bases between. Germline assignment: CDR1 LGHDT and CDR2 YNNKEL (reference sequence). CDR3 length equals 12 residues. Here the CDR3 DNA reads TGTGCCAGCAGCCAGTCAGAATCCGGCTACACCTTC. It codes for CASSQSESGYTF.

J is TRBJ1-6 and V is TRBV6-2 or TRBV6-3; 9 positions agree with TRBD1. Germline values: CDR1 MNHEY, CDR2 SVGEGT. CDR3 length: 18 residues. V was clipped by 6 bases and J by 2 bases; unmatched bases: 11. The DNA of the CDR3 is TGTGCCAGCAGGACCGAGTGGGGACAGGGAACCTATAATTCACCCCTCCACTTT. Translating gives CASRTEWGQGTYNSPLHF.

Only a few counts were recorded for this clonotype. The chain employs TRBV2 and TRBJ2-5; D gene ambiguous. The ends were cut back, 2 bases at V and 6 bases at J, with 10 bases in the middle. The V gene's germline CDR1 is SNHLY and CDR2 FYNNEI. The CDR3 is 13 amino acids. In nucleotides, the CDR3 is TGTGCCAGCAGTGAAACGGGTCTGAAGACCCAGTACTTC. This codes for CASSETGLKTQYF. Combining the CDR3 with reference TRBV2 and TRBJ2-5 gives the whole variable domain EPEVTQTPSHQVTQMGQEVILRCVPISNHLYFYWYRQILGQKVEFLVSFYNNEISEKSEIFDDQFSVERPDGSNFTLKIRSTKLEDSAMYFCASSETGLKTQYFGPGTRLLVL.

This clonotype has a handful of counts. The rearrangement uses TRBV18 and TRBJ2-3; no reliable D call. The ends were cut back, 0 bases at V and 2 bases at J, with 9 bases in the middle. The CDR3 is 15 amino acids. Germline V gene lookup returns CDR1 KGHSH and CDR2 LQKENI. This chain's CDR3 is CASSPPLRPTDTQYF. CDR3 nucleotide sequence: TGTGCCAGCTCACCACCGCTGCGACCCACAGATACGCAGTATTTT. The variable domain in full, completed from reference TRBV18 and TRBJ2-3, reads NAGVMQNPRHLVRRRGQEARLRCSPMKGHSHVYWYRQLPEEGLKFMVYLQKENIIDESGMPKERFSAEFPKEGPSILRIQQVVRGDSAAYFCASSPPLRPTDTQYFGPGTRLTVL.

This chain uses TRBV15 with TRBJ2-1; D perhaps matches TRBD2 (6 bases). Gene TRBJ2-7 matches the end of the DNA better, so the J call may be wrong. Germline V gives CDR1 LNHNV, CDR2 YYDKDF (reference sequence). The CDR3 spans 15 residues. The CDR3 DNA follows: TGTGCCACCAGCACGGGGCGGGATCTCTACAATGAGCAGTACTTC. Translating gives CATSTGRDLYNEQYF.

This clonotype turned up a few times. The chain combines TRBV28 with TRBJ2-3; either TRBD1 or TRBD2 may supply D (5 bases each). This CDR3 spans 17 amino acids. Germline V gives CDR1 MDHEN, CDR2 SYDVKM. Deletions cut 7 bases from V and 2 bases from J, with 22 bases between. CDR3 nucleotide sequence: TGTGCCAGCACGTTAAGGTTGGGGACCCGATCCACAGATACGCAGTATTTT. Its translation is CASTLRLGTRSTDTQYF.

This clonotype appeared once. The CDR3 protein is CASSTDSGARQFF. The CDR3 DNA follows: TGTGCCAGCTCAACCGATTCGGGGGCCAGGCAGTTCTTC. This chain connects TRBV18 to TRBJ2-1; D may match TRBD1 or TRBD2 (6 bases each). There are 13 residues in the CDR3. V lost 5 bases to trimming and J lost 12 bases, with 17 bases between them. Germline lookup yields CDR1 KGHSH and CDR2 LQKENI. The variable domain in full, completed from reference TRBV18 and TRBJ2-1, reads NAGVMQNPRHLVRRRGQEARLRCSPMKGHSHVYWYRQLPEEGLKFMVYLQKENIIDESGMPKERFSAEFPKEGPSILRIQQVVRGDSAAYFCASSTDSGARQFFGPGTRLTVL.

The chain recombines TRBV28 with TRBJ2-7; D gene unclear. Germline values: CDR1 MDHEN, CDR2 SYDVKM. This CDR3 contains 17 residues. V shed 5 bases and J shed 1 base, with 21 bases lying between them. The CDR3 here is CASSIQRAQVSSYEQYF. In DNA, the CDR3 is TGTGCCAGCAGTATCCAACGAGCCCAGGTCAGTTCCTACGAGCAGTACTTC.